What follows are 10 T cell receptor beta chains derived from one specimen sequenced in a study of vaccination and CD4 T cells after COVID-19. The Oncomine TCR Beta short-read assay sequenced DNA from cultured CD4+ T cells. TCRdb recomputed calls from the PCR reads with MiXCR, one row per CDR3 protein. Altogether about 21,000 distinct CDR3 sequences are present, 42% being singletons, with the ten largest covering around 9%. Their antigens are not known. Time point in this sample: late sampling 161 to 241 days after vaccination in three convalescent patients. As for treatment: approximately 11-day PBMC culture with coronavirus spike peptide pools or control peptides (ViraFEST assay). The specimen was CD4+ T cells from blood, cultured in vitro, collected about 7 months after SARS-CoV-2 vaccination. The receptors were sampled from a human donor who had recovered from COVID-19.

The chain combines TRBV20-1 with TRBJ1-6; D is perhaps TRBD1 (6 bases). The germline gives CDR1 DFQATT, CDR2 SNEGSKA (reference sequence). V lost 2 bases and J lost 3, with 14 bases in between. CDR3 length equals 16 residues. This CDR3 reads CSARPTGRVYNSPLHF. The CDR3 coding sequence is TGCAGTGCTAGACCTACAGGGCGAGTCTATAATTCACCCCTCCACTTT.

This chain uses TRBV6-5 with TRBJ2-1, with D perhaps being TRBD1 or TRBD2 (6 bases each). This CDR3 is 15 amino acids long. V gave up 8 bases and J gave up 1 base, with 15 bases separating them. CDR1 and CDR2 from the germline V gene are MNHEY and SVGAGI. CDR3 in DNA: TGTGCCAGCCAGTTATCGGGGGCGTCCTACAATGAGCAGTTCTTC. It encodes CASQLSGASYNEQFF.

The gene calls are TRBV20-1 and TRBJ2-5; 7 positions match TRBD2. CDR1 and CDR2 from the germline V gene are DFQATT and SNEGSKA (reference sequence). The trim removed 6 bases at V and 5 bases at J, leaving 15 bases unmatched. There are 15 residues in the CDR3. CDR3 residues: CSAPWAGAGRETQYF. The CDR3 DNA reads as TGCAGTGCACCCTGGGCGGGCGCCGGGAGGGAGACCCAGTACTTC.

This clonotype was picked up a small number of times. The rearrangement joins TRBV7-2 to TRBJ2-5; D call uncertain. The CDR3 is 12 residues long. Germline CDR1 and CDR2: SGHTA and FQGNSA. Trimming took off 0 bases at V and 5 bases at J, with 4 bases between the two ends. The CDR3 coding sequence is TGTGCCAGCAGCTTAGCTTCGGAGACCCAGTACTTC. Residues: CASSLASETQYF.

V usage is TRBV20-1 and J usage is TRBJ2-3; the D is unclear. From germline, CDR1 is DFQATT and CDR2 SNEGSKA (reference sequence). V lost 3 bases, J lost 2 bases, and 18 bases lay in between. The length of the CDR3 is 16 residues. The CDR3 loop is CSARSTPLTSTDTQYF. CDR3 nucleotide sequence: TGCAGTGCTAGGTCGACCCCACTAACCTCCACAGATACGCAGTATTTT.

A few counts support this clonotype. The chain carries TRBV28 and TRBJ2-5, with 13 bases fitting TRBD2. CDR1 is MDHEN, CDR2 SYDVKM, per germline. With 4 bases clipped from V and 3 bases from J, the junction kept 2 bases outside the gene matches. The CDR3 is 15 amino acids. CDR3 nucleotide sequence: TGTGCCAGCAGTTCGGGACTAGCGGGGAAAGAGACCCAGTACTTC. It is translated as CASSSGLAGKETQYF.

The chain combines TRBV6-1 with TRBJ2-5; TRBD2 aligns across 8 bases. Losses at the gene ends were 8 bases for V and 3 bases for J; bases not matched to a gene: 14. CDR3 length equals 16 residues. CDR1 and CDR2 (germline): MNHNS, SASEGT. The DNA for the CDR3 is TGTGCCAGCCAACGGGGGGGAGGCTCCCCTAAAGAGACCCAGTACTTC. It yields the protein CASQRGGGSPKETQYF.

The rearrangement uses TRBV7-9 and TRBJ1-2; D is ambiguous. V was shortened by 3 bases and J by 4 bases, with 9 bases between the two germline ends. This CDR3 contains 13 residues. Germline V gives CDR1 SEHNR, CDR2 FQNEAQ (reference sequence). CDR3 in amino acids: CASSFGVGYGYTF. For the CDR3, the DNA is TGTGCCAGCAGCTTTGGGGTTGGCTATGGCTACACCTTC.

The chain combines TRBV24-1 with TRBJ1-1; D gene uncertain. The CDR3 length is 15 residues. The germline V gene has CDR1 KGHDR and CDR2 SFDVKD. Between the trimmed V and J ends, which lost 2 bases and 4 bases, there was a span of 13 bases. The CDR3 reads CATSDSDPLGTEAFF. The CDR3 bases are TGTGCCACCAGTGATTCCGACCCGTTAGGCACTGAAGCTTTCTTT.

This sequence joins TRBV7-9 and TRBJ2-7, with D maybe TRBD1 (6 bases). Germline V CDR1 and CDR2: SEHNR, FQNEAQ (reference sequence). The V gene lost 10 bases and the J gene lost 0 bases, with 16 bases spanning the gap. The CDR3 has 14 amino acids. Here the CDR3 DNA reads TGTGCCAACAGTTCAGACAGGAGCTCCTACGAGCAGTACTTC. Its protein is CANSSDRSSYEQYF.